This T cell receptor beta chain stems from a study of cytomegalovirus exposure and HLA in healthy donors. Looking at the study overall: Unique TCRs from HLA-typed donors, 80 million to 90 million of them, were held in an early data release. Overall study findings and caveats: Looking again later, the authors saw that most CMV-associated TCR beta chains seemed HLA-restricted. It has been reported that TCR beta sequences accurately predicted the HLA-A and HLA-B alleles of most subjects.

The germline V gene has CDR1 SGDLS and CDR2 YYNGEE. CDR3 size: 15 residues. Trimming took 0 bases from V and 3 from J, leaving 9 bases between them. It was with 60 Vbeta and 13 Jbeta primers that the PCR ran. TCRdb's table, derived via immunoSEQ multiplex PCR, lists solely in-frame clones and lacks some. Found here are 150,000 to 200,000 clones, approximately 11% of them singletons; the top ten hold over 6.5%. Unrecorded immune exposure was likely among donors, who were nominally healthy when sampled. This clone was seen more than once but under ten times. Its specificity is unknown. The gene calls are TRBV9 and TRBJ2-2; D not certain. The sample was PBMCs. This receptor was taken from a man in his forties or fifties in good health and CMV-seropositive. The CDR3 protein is CASSVEQVYTGELFF. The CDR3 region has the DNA TGTGCCAGCAGCGTAGAGCAGGTATACACCGGGGAGCTGTTTTTT. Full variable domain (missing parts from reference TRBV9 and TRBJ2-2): DSGVTQTPKHLITATGQRVTLRCSPRSGDLSVYWYQQSLDQGLQFLIQYYNGEERAKGNILERFSAQQFPDLHSELNLSSLELGDSALYFCASSVEQVYTGELFFGEGSRLTVL.